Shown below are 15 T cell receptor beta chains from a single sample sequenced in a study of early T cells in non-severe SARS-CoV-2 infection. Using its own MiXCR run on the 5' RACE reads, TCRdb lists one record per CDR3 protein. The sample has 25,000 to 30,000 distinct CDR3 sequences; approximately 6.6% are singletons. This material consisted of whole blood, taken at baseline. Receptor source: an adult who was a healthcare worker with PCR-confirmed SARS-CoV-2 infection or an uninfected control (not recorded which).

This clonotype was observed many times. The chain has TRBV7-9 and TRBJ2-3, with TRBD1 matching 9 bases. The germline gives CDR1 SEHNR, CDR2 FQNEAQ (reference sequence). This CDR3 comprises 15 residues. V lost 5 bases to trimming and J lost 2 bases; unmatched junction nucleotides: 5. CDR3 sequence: CASSLGQGDTDTQYF. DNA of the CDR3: TGTGCCAGCAGCCTGGGACAGGGTGACACAGATACGCAGTATTTT. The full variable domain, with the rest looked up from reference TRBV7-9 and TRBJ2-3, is DTGVSQNPRHKITKRGQNVTFRCDPISEHNRLYWYRQTLGQGPEFLTYFQNEAQLEKSRLLSDRFSAERPKGSFSTLEIQRTEQGDSAMYLCASSLGQGDTDTQYFGPGTRLTVL.

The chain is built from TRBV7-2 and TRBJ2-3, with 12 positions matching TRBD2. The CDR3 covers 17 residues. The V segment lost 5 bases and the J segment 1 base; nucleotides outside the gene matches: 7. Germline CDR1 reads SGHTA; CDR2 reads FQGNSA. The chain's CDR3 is CASSPLAGGLGTDTQYF. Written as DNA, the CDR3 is TGTGCCAGCAGCCCTCTAGCGGGGGGGCTAGGCACAGATACGCAGTATTTT.

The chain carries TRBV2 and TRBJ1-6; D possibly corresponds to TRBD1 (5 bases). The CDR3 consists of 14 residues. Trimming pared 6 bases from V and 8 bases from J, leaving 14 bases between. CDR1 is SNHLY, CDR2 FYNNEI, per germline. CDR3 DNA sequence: TGTGCCAGCAGAGAGGGGAATTGGGATTCACCCCTCCACTTT. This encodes CASREGNWDSPLHF.

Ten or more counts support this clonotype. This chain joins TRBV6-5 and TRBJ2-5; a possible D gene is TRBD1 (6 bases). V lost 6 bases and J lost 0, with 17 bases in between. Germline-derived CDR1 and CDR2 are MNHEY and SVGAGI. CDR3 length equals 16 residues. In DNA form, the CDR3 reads TGTGCCAGCAGGATTACAGGGTTCGAGTACCAAGAGACCCAGTACTTC. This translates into CASRITGFEYQETQYF.

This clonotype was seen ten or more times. DNA for the CDR3: TGCGCCAGCAGCCAGCCGCCAGAGGGAGGCTACACCTTC. Its translation is CASSQPPEGGYTF. This chain connects TRBV4-3 to TRBJ1-2; D unresolved. CDR3 size: 13 residues. Germline CDR1 LGHNA, CDR2 YSLEER. Between the trimmed V and J ends, which lost 3 bases and 8 bases, there was a span of 13 bases.

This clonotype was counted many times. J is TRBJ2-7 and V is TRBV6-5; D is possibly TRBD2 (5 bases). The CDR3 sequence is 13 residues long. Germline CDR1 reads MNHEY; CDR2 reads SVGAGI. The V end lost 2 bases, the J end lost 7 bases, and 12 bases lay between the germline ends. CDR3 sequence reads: CASSYRQGGEQYF. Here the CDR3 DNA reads TGTGCCAGCAGTTACCGGCAAGGCGGGGAGCAGTACTTC.

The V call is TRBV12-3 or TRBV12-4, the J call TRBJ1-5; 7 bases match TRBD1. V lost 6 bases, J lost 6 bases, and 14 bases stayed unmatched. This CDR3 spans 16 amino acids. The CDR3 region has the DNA TGTGCCAGCAGCCGCTTGACAGGGAGAGGATTTCAGCCCCAGCATTTT. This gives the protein CASSRLTGRGFQPQHF.

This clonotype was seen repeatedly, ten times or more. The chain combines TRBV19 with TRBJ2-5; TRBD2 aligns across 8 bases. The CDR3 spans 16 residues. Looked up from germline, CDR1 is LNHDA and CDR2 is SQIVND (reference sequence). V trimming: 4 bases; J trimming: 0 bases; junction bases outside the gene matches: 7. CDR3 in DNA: TGTGCCAGTAGTAAAGGAGGCGGGAGGTACCAAGAGACCCAGTACTTC. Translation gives CASSKGGGRYQETQYF.

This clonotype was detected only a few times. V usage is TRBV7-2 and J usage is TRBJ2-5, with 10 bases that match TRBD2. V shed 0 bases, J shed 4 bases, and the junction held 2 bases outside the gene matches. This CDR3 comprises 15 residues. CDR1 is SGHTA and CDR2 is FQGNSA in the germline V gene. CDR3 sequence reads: CASSLAGLALETQYF. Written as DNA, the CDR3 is TGTGCCAGCAGCTTAGCGGGACTAGCGCTAGAGACCCAGTACTTC.

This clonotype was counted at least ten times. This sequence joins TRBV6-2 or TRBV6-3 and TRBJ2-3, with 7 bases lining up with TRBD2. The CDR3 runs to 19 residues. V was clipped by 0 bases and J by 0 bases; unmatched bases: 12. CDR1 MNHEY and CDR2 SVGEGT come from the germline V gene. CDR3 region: CASSYSILAETTSTDTQYF. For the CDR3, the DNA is TGTGCCAGCAGTTACTCGATCCTAGCGGAAACAACTAGCACAGATACGCAGTATTTT.

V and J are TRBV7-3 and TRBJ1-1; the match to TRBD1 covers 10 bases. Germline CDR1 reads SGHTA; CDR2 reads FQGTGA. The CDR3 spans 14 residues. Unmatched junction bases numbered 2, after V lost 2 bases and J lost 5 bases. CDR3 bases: TGTGCCAGCAGCTTAGCGGGACAGGGGACTGAAGCTTTCTTT. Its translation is CASSLAGQGTEAFF.

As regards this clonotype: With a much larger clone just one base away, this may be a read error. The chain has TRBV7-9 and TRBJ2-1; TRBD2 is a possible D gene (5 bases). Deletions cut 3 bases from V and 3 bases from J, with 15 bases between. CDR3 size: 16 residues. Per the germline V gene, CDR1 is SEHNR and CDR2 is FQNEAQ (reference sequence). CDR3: CASSLIPGNCYNEQFF. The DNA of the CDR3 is TGTGCCAGCAGCTTGATCCCGGGGAATTGCTACAATGAGCAGTTCTTC.

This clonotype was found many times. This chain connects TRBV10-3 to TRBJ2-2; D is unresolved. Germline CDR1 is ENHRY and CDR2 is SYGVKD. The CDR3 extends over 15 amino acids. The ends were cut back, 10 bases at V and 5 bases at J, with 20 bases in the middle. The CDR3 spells CATAVAPAPTGELFF. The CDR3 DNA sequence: TGTGCCACCGCGGTTGCCCCCGCCCCGACCGGGGAGCTGTTTTTT.

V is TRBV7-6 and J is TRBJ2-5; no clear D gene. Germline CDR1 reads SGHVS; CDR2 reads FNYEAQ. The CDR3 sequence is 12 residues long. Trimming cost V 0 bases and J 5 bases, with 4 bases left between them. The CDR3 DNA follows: TGTGCCAGCAGCTTAGCGCTGGAGACCCAGTACTTC. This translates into CASSLALETQYF.

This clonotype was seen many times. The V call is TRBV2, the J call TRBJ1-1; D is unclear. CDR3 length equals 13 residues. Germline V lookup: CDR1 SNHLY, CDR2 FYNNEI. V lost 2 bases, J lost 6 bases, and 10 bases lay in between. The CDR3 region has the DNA TGTGCCAGCAGTGAATTCCCCACAGCTGAAGCTTTCTTT. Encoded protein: CASSEFPTAEAFF.